These T cell receptor beta chains were read from a single sample in a study of OX40 agonist ivuxolimab in advanced cancers. Generated by immunoSEQ multiplex PCR, the TCRdb table keeps only in-frame clones and is missing some. Among about 50,000 clones listed, roughly 89% were seen once. This material consisted of CD4+ or CD8+ T cells sorted from blood, taken in a trial of the OX40 agonist ivuxolimab. These receptors were taken from an adult with an advanced solid tumor such as melanoma, head and neck, liver or kidney cancer. CDR3s include the opening cysteine and the closing phenylalanine or tryptophan. The D gene is left open where the match is weak. Only some rows state a clone size, as once, few, many or a class for expanded clones.

clone_size j_call v_call d_call cdr3_aa cdr3_nt
. TRBJ2-7 TRBV5-6 TRBD2 CASSLSGTPYEQYF TGTGCCAGCAGCTTAAGCGGGACGCCCTACGAGCAGTACTTC
. TRBJ2-7 TRBV7-9 . CASSGTQENYEQYF TGTGCCAGCAGCGGGACACAGGAGAATTACGAGCAGTACTTC
. TRBJ1-1 TRBV7-3 . CASSLTLDPNTEAFF TGTGCCAGCAGCTTAACGTTGGACCCAAACACTGAAGCTTTCTTT
. TRBJ2-7 TRBV10-1 TRBD1 CASTVKQGLYEQYF TGCGCCAGCACCGTTAAACAGGGGCTATACGAGCAGTACTTC
. TRBJ2-3 TRBV6-6 . CASSYAVSDTQYF TGTGCCAGCAGTTACGCGGTTTCAGATACGCAGTATTTT
. TRBJ2-3 TRBV10-3 TRBD1 CAISEPGQGIDTQYF TGTGCCATCAGTGAACCGGGACAGGGGATAGATACGCAGTATTTT
. TRBJ2-7 TRBV5-6 TRBD1 CASSLVDRVPEQYF TGTGCCAGCAGCTTGGTGGACAGGGTTCCCGAGCAGTACTTC
. TRBJ1-1 TRBV5-4 TRBD1 CASSFGRDRGHTEAFF TGTGCCAGCAGCTTCGGGAGGGACAGGGGGCACACTGAAGCTTTCTTT
. TRBJ2-5 TRBV28 . CASSSGTQETQYF TGTGCCAGCAGTTCGGGGACCCAAGAGACCCAGTACTTC
once TRBJ2-6 TRBV7-9 TRBD1 CASSSRVRTGNGANVLTF TGTGCCAGCAGCTCCCGGGTTAGGACAGGGAATGGGGCCAACGTCCTGACTTTC
. TRBJ2-1 TRBV21-1 . CASSKAVKDGDNEQFF TGTGCCAGCAGCAAAGCAGTTAAGGACGGTGACAATGAGCAGTTCTTC
. TRBJ2-7 TRBV19 TRBD2 CASSPRESFEQYF TGTGCCAGTAGCCCGCGGGAGTCCTTCGAGCAGTACTTC
. TRBJ2-3 TRBV27 . CASSPIGISGSDTQYF TGTGCCAGCAGTCCTATAGGGATATCGGGATCAGATACGCAGTATTTT
. TRBJ2-5 TRBV2 . CASSLQETQYF TGTGCCAGCAGTCTCCAAGAGACCCAGTACTTC
. TRBJ1-5 TRBV5-4 . CASSPSPGVDQPQHF TGTGCCAGCAGCCCGTCGCCAGGGGTGGACCAGCCCCAGCATTTT
. TRBJ2-1 TRBV5-4 TRBD1 CASSGEDRRQFF TGTGCCAGCAGCGGCGAGGACAGGAGGCAGTTCTTC
. TRBJ2-5 TRBV27 . CASSFFGGWETQYF TGTGCCAGCAGTTTCTTTGGCGGGTGGGAGACCCAGTACTTC
once TRBJ1-6 TRBV6-5 . CASSYDIPPLHF TGTGCCAGCAGTTACGATATCCCACCCCTCCACTTT